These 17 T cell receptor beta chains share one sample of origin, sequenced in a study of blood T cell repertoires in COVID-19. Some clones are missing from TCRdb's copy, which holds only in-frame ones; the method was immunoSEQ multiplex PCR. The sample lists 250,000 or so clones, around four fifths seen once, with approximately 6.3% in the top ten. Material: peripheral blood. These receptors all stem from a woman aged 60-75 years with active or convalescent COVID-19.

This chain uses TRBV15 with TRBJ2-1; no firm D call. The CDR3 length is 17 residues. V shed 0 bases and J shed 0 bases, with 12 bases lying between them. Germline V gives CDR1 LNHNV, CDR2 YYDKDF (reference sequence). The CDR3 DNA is TGTGCCACCAGCAGAGAGAAGTCGTTCGGCTCCTACAATGAGCAGTTCTTC. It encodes CATSREKSFGSYNEQFF.

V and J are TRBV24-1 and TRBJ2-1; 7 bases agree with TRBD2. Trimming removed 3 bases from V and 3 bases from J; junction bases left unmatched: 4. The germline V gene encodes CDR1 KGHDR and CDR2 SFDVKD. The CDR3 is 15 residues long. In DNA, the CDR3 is TGTGCCACCAGTGATCAAAGCGGGATCTACAATGAGCAGTTCTTC. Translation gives CATSDQSGIYNEQFF.

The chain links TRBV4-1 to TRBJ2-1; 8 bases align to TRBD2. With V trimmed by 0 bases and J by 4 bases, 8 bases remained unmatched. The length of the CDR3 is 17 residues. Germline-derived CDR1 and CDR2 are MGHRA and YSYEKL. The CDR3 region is CASSQDRSSGEYNEQFF. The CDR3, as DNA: TGCGCCAGCAGCCAAGATAGGAGTAGCGGGGAATACAATGAGCAGTTCTTC.

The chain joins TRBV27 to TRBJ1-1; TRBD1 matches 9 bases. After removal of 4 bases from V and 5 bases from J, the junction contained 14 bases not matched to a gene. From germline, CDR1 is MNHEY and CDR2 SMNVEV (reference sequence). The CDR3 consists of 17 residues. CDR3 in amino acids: CASSSDTGGAGGTEAFF. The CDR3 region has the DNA TGTGCCAGCAGTTCAGATACAGGGGGCGCGGGAGGGACTGAAGCTTTCTTT.

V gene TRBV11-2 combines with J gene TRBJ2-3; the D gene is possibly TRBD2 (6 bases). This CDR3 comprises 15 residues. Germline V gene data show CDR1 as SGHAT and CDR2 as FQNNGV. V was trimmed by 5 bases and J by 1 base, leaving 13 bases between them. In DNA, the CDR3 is TGTGCCAGCAGCACCTCTAGCGTTGGCACAGATACGCAGTATTTT. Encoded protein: CASSTSSVGTDTQYF. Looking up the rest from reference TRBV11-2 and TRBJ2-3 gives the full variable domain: EAGVAQSPRYKIIEKRQSVAFWCNPISGHATLYWYQQILGQGPKLLIQFQNNGVVDDSQLPKDRFSAERLKGVDSTLKIQPAKLEDSAVYLCASSTSSVGTDTQYFGPGTRLTVL.

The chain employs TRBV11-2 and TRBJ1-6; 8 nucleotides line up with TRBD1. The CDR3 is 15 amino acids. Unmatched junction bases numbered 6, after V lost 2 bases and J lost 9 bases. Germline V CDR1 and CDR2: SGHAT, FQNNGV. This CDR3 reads CASSLRGGQGSPLHF. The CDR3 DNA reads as TGTGCCAGCAGCTTAAGAGGAGGACAGGGTTCACCCCTCCACTTT.

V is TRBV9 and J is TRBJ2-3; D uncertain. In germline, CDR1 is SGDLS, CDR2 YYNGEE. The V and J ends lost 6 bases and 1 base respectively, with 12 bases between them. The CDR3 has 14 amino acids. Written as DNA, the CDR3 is TGTGCCAGCACCCGAGAGATACGCACAGATACGCAGTATTTT. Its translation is CASTREIRTDTQYF.

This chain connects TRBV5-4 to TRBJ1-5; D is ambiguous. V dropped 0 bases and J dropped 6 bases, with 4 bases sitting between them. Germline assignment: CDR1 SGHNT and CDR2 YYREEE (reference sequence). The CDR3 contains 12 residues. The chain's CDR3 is CASSLDGQPQHF. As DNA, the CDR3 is TGTGCCAGCAGCTTGGACGGTCAGCCCCAGCATTTT. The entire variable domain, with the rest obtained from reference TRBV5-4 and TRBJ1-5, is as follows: ETGVTQSPTHLIKTRGQQVTLRCSSQSGHNTVSWYQQALGQGPQFIFQYYREEENGRGNFPPRFSGLQFPNYSSELNVNALELDDSALYLCASSLDGQPQHFGDGTRLSIL.

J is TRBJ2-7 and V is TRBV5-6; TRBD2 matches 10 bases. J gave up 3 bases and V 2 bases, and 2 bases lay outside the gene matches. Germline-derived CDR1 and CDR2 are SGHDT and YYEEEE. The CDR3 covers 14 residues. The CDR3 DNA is TGTGCCAGCAGCTTTACTAGCGGGAACTACGAGCAGTACTTC. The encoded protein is CASSFTSGNYEQYF.

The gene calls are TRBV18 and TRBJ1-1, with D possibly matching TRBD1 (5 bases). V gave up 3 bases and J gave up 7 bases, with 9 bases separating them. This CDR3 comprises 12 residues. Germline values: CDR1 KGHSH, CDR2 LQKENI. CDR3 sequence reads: CASSPGGVEAFF. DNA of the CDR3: TGTGCCAGCTCACCCGGGGGAGTTGAAGCTTTCTTT.

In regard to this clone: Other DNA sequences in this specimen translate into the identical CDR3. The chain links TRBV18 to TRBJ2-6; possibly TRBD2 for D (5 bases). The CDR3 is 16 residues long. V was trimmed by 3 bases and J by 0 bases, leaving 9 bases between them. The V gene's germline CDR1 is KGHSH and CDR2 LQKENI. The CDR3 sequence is CASSPWGDSGANVLTF. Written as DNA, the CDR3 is TGTGCCAGCTCACCGTGGGGAGACTCTGGGGCCAACGTCCTGACTTTC.

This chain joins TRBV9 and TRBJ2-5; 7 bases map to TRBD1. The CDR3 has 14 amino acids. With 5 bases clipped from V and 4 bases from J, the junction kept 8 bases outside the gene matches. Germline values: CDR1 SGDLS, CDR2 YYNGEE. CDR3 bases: TGTGCCAGCAGTCGTACAGGGGCGGGAGAGACCCAGTACTTC. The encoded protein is CASSRTGAGETQYF. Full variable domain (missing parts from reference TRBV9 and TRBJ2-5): DSGVTQTPKHLITATGQRVTLRCSPRSGDLSVYWYQQSLDQGLQFLIQYYNGEERAKGNILERFSAQQFPDLHSELNLSSLELGDSALYFCASSRTGAGETQYFGPGTRLLVL.

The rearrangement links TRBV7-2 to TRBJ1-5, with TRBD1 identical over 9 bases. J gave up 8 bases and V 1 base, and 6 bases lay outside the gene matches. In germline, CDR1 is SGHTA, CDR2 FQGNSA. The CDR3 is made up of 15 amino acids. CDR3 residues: CASSLGGQGREPQHF. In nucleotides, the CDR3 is TGTGCCAGCAGCTTAGGAGGACAGGGGAGGGAGCCCCAGCATTTT. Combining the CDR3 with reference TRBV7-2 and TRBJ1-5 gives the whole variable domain GAGVSQSPSNKVTEKGKDVELRCDPISGHTALYWYRQSLGQGLEFLIYFQGNSAPDKSGLPSDRFSAERTGGSVSTLTIQRTQQEDSAVYLCASSLGGQGREPQHFGDGTRLSIL.

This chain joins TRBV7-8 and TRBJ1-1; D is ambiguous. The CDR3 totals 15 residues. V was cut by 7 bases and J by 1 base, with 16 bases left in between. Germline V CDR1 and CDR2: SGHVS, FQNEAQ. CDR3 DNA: TGTGCCAGCACAATGAGGGCCATTTGGAACACTGAAGCTTTCTTT. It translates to CASTMRAIWNTEAFF.

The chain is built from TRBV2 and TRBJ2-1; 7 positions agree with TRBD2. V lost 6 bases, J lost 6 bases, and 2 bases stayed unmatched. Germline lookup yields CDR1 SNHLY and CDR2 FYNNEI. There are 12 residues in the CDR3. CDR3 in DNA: TGTGCCAGCAGGGGAGGGTTCAATGAGCAGTTCTTC. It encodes CASRGGFNEQFF.

The CDR3 DNA sequence: TGTGCCAGTAGTCCGCGAACCGGGACTACCAATGAGCAGTTCTTC. Its translation: CASSPRTGTTNEQFF. The rearrangement uses TRBV19 and TRBJ2-1; 7 positions match TRBD2. This CDR3 is 15 amino acids long. V was pared by 5 bases and J by 6 bases, with 10 bases of the junction left unmatched. CDR1 is LNHDA, CDR2 SQIVND, per germline (reference sequence).

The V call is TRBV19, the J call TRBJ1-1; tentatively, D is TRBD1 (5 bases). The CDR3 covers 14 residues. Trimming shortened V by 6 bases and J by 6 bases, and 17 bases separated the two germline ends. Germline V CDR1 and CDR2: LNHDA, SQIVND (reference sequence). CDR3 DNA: TGTGCCAGTAGCCCCCTTGGGACTGGGGCTGAAGCTTTCTTT. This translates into CASSPLGTGAEAFF.